Presented here are 21 T cell receptor beta chains from one specimen sequenced in a study of OX40 agonist ivuxolimab in advanced cancers. Libraries were prepared by immunoSEQ multiplex PCR; TCRdb keeps only in-frame clonotypes and omits some of them. The table lists about 56,000 clones, approximately 83% of them singletons, with about 3.1% in the top ten. Sequenced here: CD4+ or CD8+ T cells sorted from blood, sampled in a trial of the OX40 agonist ivuxolimab. The receptors come from an adult with an advanced solid tumor such as melanoma, head and neck, liver or kidney cancer.

This chain uses TRBV5-8 with TRBJ2-1, with a possible D match to TRBD1 (6 bases). This CDR3 contains 16 residues. The V end lost 4 bases, the J end lost 2 bases, and 16 bases lay between the germline ends. Germline V gene sequence: CDR1 SGHTS, CDR2 YDEGEE. CDR3 amino acids: CASSPAPPGAYNEQFF. In nucleotides, the CDR3 is TGTGCCAGCAGCCCCGCTCCTCCAGGGGCCTACAATGAGCAGTTCTTC.

The chain couples TRBV7-2 to TRBJ2-7, with D possibly matching TRBD1 (5 bases). V lost 5 bases and J 4 bases, leaving 9 bases between the germline ends. Germline lookup yields CDR1 SGHTA and CDR2 FQGNSA. CDR3 length: 12 amino acids. This chain's CDR3 is CASSPNRYEQYF. DNA for the CDR3: TGTGCCAGCAGCCCCAACAGGTACGAGCAGTACTTC.

The chain combines TRBV5-1 with TRBJ2-5; perhaps TRBD2 as D (5 bases). V lost 0 bases to trimming and J lost 4 bases, with 16 bases between them. The CDR3 contains 16 residues. Germline V gene sequence: CDR1 SGHRS, CDR2 YFSETQ. CDR3 in amino acids: CASSLARGLVGETQYF. Here the CDR3 DNA reads TGCGCCAGCAGCTTGGCCCGGGGTTTGGTAGGAGAGACCCAGTACTTC.

This chain uses TRBV2 with TRBJ2-2, with D unclear. This CDR3 has 14 amino acids. Germline-derived CDR1 and CDR2 are SNHLY and FYNNEI. Trimming removed 2 bases from V and 4 bases from J, with 8 bases in between. The CDR3: CASSERHSTGELFF. The CDR3 DNA sequence: TGTGCCAGCAGTGAACGTCATTCCACCGGGGAGCTGTTTTTT.

A few counts support this clone. The rearrangement uses TRBV19 and TRBJ2-7; TRBD1 might be the D (6 bases). V lost 6 bases to trimming and J lost 0 bases, with 12 bases between them. The CDR3 covers 14 residues. Germline-derived CDR1 and CDR2 are LNHDA and SQIVND (reference sequence). CDR3 bases: TGTGCCAGTAGCCGCCGGACAGCCTCCTACGAGCAGTACTTC. Its translation: CASSRRTASYEQYF. The full variable domain, its missing parts supplied by reference TRBV19 and TRBJ2-7, is DGGITQSPKYLFRKEGQNVTLSCEQNLNHDAMYWYRQDPGQGLRLIYYSQIVNDFQKGDIAEGYSVSREKKESFPLTVTSAQKNPTAFYLCASSRRTASYEQYFGPGTRLTVT.

The gene calls are TRBV11-2 and TRBJ2-7, with TRBD2 matching over 7 bases. Germline trimming cut 3 bases from V and 0 bases from J; bases unmatched to any gene: 14. The CDR3 covers 18 residues. CDR1 and CDR2 (germline): SGHAT, FQNNGV. CDR3 bases: TGTGCCAGCAGCTTCGGTTCTTTAGGCGGGAGCATCTCCTACGAGCAGTACTTC. It encodes CASSFGSLGGSISYEQYF.

This chain links TRBV7-8 with TRBJ2-2; possibly TRBD1 or TRBD2 for D (5 bases each). Germline-derived CDR1 and CDR2 are SGHVS and FQNEAQ. The ends were cut back, 0 bases at V and 6 bases at J, with 11 bases in the middle. This CDR3 is 15 amino acids long. The DNA of the CDR3 is TGTGCCAGCAGCTTAGCGAGGGGTAGGGCCGGGGAGCTGTTTTTT. The encoded protein is CASSLARGRAGELFF.

The count of this clone is one. The chain has TRBV5-1 and TRBJ1-4, with D uncertain. V lost 1 base to trimming and J lost 8 bases, with 18 bases between them. The germline gives CDR1 SGHRS, CDR2 YFSETQ. CDR3 length equals 16 residues. This CDR3 is CASSLRSEGRREKLFF. CDR3 bases: TGCGCCAGCAGCTTGAGAAGCGAGGGTCGAAGGGAAAAACTGTTTTTT.

This rearrangement joins TRBV18 to TRBJ2-3; D ambiguous. CDR3 length: 11 amino acids. Germline lookup yields CDR1 KGHSH and CDR2 LQKENI. Between the trimmed V and J ends, which lost 4 bases and 4 bases, there was a span of 3 bases. The CDR3 region is CASSRADTQYF. CDR3 bases: TGTGCCAGCTCACGGGCAGATACGCAGTATTTT.

V usage is TRBV7-9 and J usage is TRBJ2-5; possible D gene TRBD1, 7 bases. In germline, CDR1 is SEHNR, CDR2 FQNEAQ (reference sequence). Between the trimmed V and J ends, which lost 5 bases and 7 bases, there was a span of 14 bases. CDR3 length equals 13 residues. The CDR3 loop is CASSQGGRRTQYF. Here the CDR3 DNA reads TGTGCCAGCAGCCAGGGGGGTCGGAGGACCCAGTACTTC.

The chain links TRBV5-4 to TRBJ2-3; D remains ambiguous. Germline CDR1 reads SGHNT; CDR2 reads YYREEE (reference sequence). V lost 5 bases, J lost 3 bases, and 19 bases lay in between. This CDR3 is 16 amino acids long. The CDR3 DNA sequence: TGTGCCAGCAGTCGGGTCGGCTACCCAGATACAGATACGCAGTATTTT. It is translated as CASSRVGYPDTDTQYF.

V usage is TRBV18 and J usage is TRBJ1-1; D gene uncertain. The CDR3 has 16 residues. CDR1 and CDR2 (germline): KGHSH, LQKENI. The V and J ends lost 2 bases and 3 bases respectively, with 16 bases between them. CDR3 sequence reads: CASSPGMELAYTEAFF. The CDR3 coding sequence is TGTGCCAGCTCACCAGGCATGGAGCTTGCTTACACTGAAGCTTTCTTT. The full variable domain, in which reference TRBV18 and TRBJ1-1 provide the parts outside the CDR3, is NAGVMQNPRHLVRRRGQEARLRCSPMKGHSHVYWYRQLPEEGLKFMVYLQKENIIDESGMPKERFSAEFPKEGPSILRIQQVVRGDSAAYFCASSPGMELAYTEAFFGQGTRLTVV.

The genes are TRBV6-1 and TRBJ1-6; TRBD1 matches 8 bases. The CDR3 length is 13 residues. CDR1 is MNHNS, CDR2 SASEGT, per germline. The J segment lost 9 bases and the V segment lost 5 bases, leaving 3 bases of the junction unmatched. Here the CDR3 reads CASSPTGVSPLHF. The DNA for the CDR3 is TGTGCCAGCAGTCCGACAGGGGTTTCACCCCTCCACTTT.

V is TRBV18 and J is TRBJ1-2; no reliable D call. From germline, CDR1 is KGHSH and CDR2 LQKENI. Trimming took off 3 bases at V and 8 bases at J, with 13 bases between the two ends. There are 13 residues in the CDR3. This CDR3 is CASSPGLEEGYTF. CDR3 sequence (DNA): TGTGCCAGCTCACCGGGCCTCGAGGAGGGCTACACCTTC.

The chain links TRBV27 to TRBJ2-6; the D call may be TRBD1 or TRBD2 (5 bases each). Trimming cost V 4 bases and J 4 bases, with 20 bases left between them. This CDR3 is 18 amino acids long. The germline gives CDR1 MNHEY, CDR2 SMNVEV (reference sequence). The chain's CDR3 is CASSYSTGRGVGANVLTF. CDR3 bases: TGTGCCAGCAGTTACTCGACGGGACGGGGCGTGGGGGCCAACGTCCTGACTTTC.

This clone came up once. The V gene is TRBV6-5, the J gene TRBJ1-5, with D maybe TRBD1 (5 bases). CDR3 size: 15 residues. Trimming left V 4 bases short and J 4 bases short, with 14 bases between. Germline CDR1 and CDR2: MNHEY and SVGAGI. The CDR3 nucleotides are TGTGCCAGCAGTTCCTGGGGGGGAGGTAATCAGCCCCAGCATTTT. It specifies CASSSWGGGNQPQHF.

This sequence joins TRBV6-4 and TRBJ2-2, with a tentative D call TRBD2 (6 bases). The germline V and J ends were trimmed by 6 bases and 0 bases, with 11 bases remaining between them. The germline V gene encodes CDR1 MRHNA and CDR2 SNTAGT. The CDR3 extends over 15 amino acids. CDR3 coding DNA: TGTGCCAGCAGCCGGGACTGGACGAACACCGGGGAGCTGTTTTTT. It is translated as CASSRDWTNTGELFF.

The rearrangement joins TRBV11-3 to TRBJ1-6; TRBD1 is a possible D gene (5 bases). CDR3 length: 17 residues. V was trimmed by 3 bases and J by 8 bases, leaving 20 bases between them. CDR1 is SGHNT and CDR2 is YENEEA in the germline V gene. The CDR3 reads CASSLKPPRDADSPLHF. CDR3 sequence (DNA): TGTGCCAGCAGCTTGAAACCTCCCCGGGACGCCGATTCACCCCTCCACTTT.

The chain uses TRBV18 and TRBJ2-2; 8 bases are a match to TRBD1. The CDR3 consists of 14 residues. The V gene's germline CDR1 is KGHSH and CDR2 LQKENI. J lost 8 bases, V lost 5 bases, and 7 bases had no gene match. This CDR3 reads CASSRTGNQGELFF. The CDR3 DNA reads TGTGCCAGCTCAAGGACAGGGAATCAAGGGGAGCTGTTTTTT.

The chain recombines TRBV25-1 with TRBJ2-1; D perhaps matches TRBD2 (5 bases). V lost 4 bases to trimming and J lost 3 bases, with 13 bases between them. The CDR3 contains 15 residues. The germline V gene encodes CDR1 MGHDK and CDR2 SYGVNS. The CDR3 here is CASSGGSEVYNEQFF. The CDR3 DNA reads as TGTGCCAGCAGTGGCGGTAGCGAGGTCTACAATGAGCAGTTCTTC.

The V gene is TRBV6-6, the J gene TRBJ2-3; TRBD2 is a possible D gene (5 bases). Per germline, CDR1 MNHNY and CDR2 SVGAGI (reference sequence). The CDR3 loop spans 15 amino acids. V was shortened by 6 bases and J by 3 bases, with 16 bases between the two germline ends. CDR3 region: CASSPGFAGTDTQYF. CDR3 nucleotide sequence: TGTGCCAGCAGCCCGGGGTTCGCGGGTACAGATACGCAGTATTTT.